The entry below gives a single T cell receptor (beta chain) sequence along with its context. The antigen remains undetermined. One junction end disagrees with the germline gene, perhaps due to a read error. The data originate from a study of tumor-infiltrating lymphocytes in primary liver carcinoma. Unsorted bulk tissue of roughly 20-34 mg yielded co-extracted RNA and DNA. Tumor samples each held over 75% viable tumor cells. TCR beta cDNA was reverse-transcribed from about 500 ng of total RNA. The reaction used a constant-region primer and ProtoScript II reverse transcriptase. Amplification in three nested multiplex PCR rounds with slightly modified ARM-PCR gave rise to TCR beta libraries. One entry per CDR3 protein results from TCRdb running MiXCR on the multiplex PCR reads. The sample lists approximately 120,000 distinct CDR3 sequences, 55% to 75% seen once, with 8.4% in the top ten. General observations from the study: Tumor-adjacent and tumor-blood pairs shared a smaller degree of overlap than tumor region pairs.

Sequenced sample: liver tumor tissue from sampling region 3. Subset denoted: tumor region T3, left-lateral pole. This clonotype originated in a woman aged 55 to 70 with primary liver carcinoma and hepatitis B virus infection.

CDR3 nucleotides: TGCGCCAGTAGCTTGGGGACTAGAAGAGACAAGCAGCACTTC. This codes for CASSLGTRRDKQHF. The chain joins TRBV5-1 to TRBJ2-7; 8 nucleotides line up with TRBD2. The CDR3 runs to 14 residues. Germline loops: CDR1 SGHRS, CDR2 YFSETQ.